Following are 24 T cell receptor beta chains from one sample sequenced in a study of T cell changes during pregnancy in multiple sclerosis. The protocol was immunoSEQ multiplex PCR, while the TCRdb copy is restricted to in-frame clones and leaves out a portion. The data contain around 88,000 clones, 91% of them singletons. The starting material was peripheral blood, obtained in the first trimester of pregnancy. These receptors came from a female donor with multiple sclerosis, enrolled in a pregnancy study.

The chain joins TRBV10-3 to TRBJ1-1, with 9 nucleotides matching TRBD1. V was clipped by 2 bases and J by 11 bases; unmatched bases: 18. Per germline, CDR1 ENHRY and CDR2 SYGVKD. The CDR3 is made up of 17 amino acids. CDR3 residues: CAISERSDFTGGVGAFF. The CDR3 DNA reads as TGTGCCATCAGTGAGCGATCAGACTTTACAGGGGGCGTGGGGGCTTTCTTT.

The V and J genes are TRBV4-3 and TRBJ2-3, with 7 bases aligning to TRBD2. With 0 bases clipped from V and 6 bases from J, the junction kept 9 bases outside the gene matches. This CDR3 has 16 amino acids. From germline, CDR1 is LGHNA and CDR2 YSLEER. In DNA, the CDR3 is TGCGCCAGCAGCCAAGATAAAGCGGGGCCCACGGATACGCAGTATTTT. This gives the protein CASSQDKAGPTDTQYF.

This rearrangement joins TRBV10-2 to TRBJ2-7; possible D gene TRBD2, 7 bases. CDR1 and CDR2 (germline): WSHSY, SAAADI. The ends were cut back, 5 bases at V and 5 bases at J, with 22 bases in the middle. The CDR3 contains 16 residues. In DNA, the CDR3 is TGCGCCAGCAGTCGCTTCTCATCGGGGGGCCCCAACGAGCAGTACTTC. It translates to CASSRFSSGGPNEQYF.

In this sample, this clone turned up many times. The V call is TRBV6-6, the J call TRBJ1-2; D unclear. CDR1 MNHNY and CDR2 SVGAGI come from the germline V gene (reference sequence). The CDR3 runs 12 residues. Between the trimmed V and J ends, which lost 10 bases and 1 base, there was a span of 10 bases. CDR3 amino acids: CATAEGNYGYTF. The CDR3 DNA sequence: TGTGCCACTGCCGAGGGTAACTATGGCTACACCTTC.

On this clone: It may be a read error: a sequence one base away is much more abundant. V and J are TRBV7-9 and TRBJ1-6, with 7 bases lining up with TRBD1. Germline V gene lookup returns CDR1 SEHNR and CDR2 FQNEAQ (reference sequence). The CDR3 is made up of 15 amino acids. V shed 8 bases, J shed 0 bases, and the junction held 4 bases outside the gene matches. The CDR3 DNA is TGTGCCAGCCGGGACAGAAGCTCCTATAATTCACCCCTCCACTTT. Protein product: CASRDRSSYNSPLHF.

This chain connects TRBV29-1 to TRBJ2-3; 8 bases match TRBD2. This CDR3 comprises 14 residues. After removal of 6 bases from V and 0 bases from J, the junction contained 5 bases not matched to a gene. Germline CDR1 SQVTM, CDR2 ANQGSEA. The CDR3 sequence is CSVTGGGSTDTQYF. CDR3 bases: TGCAGCGTGACGGGCGGGGGGAGCACAGATACGCAGTATTTT.

This clone was recorded only once. The V call is TRBV10-3, the J call TRBJ1-1; the D is unclear. The CDR3 is 15 amino acids. V was shortened by 0 bases and J by 10 bases, with 18 bases between the two germline ends. Germline assignment: CDR1 ENHRY and CDR2 SYGVKD. The CDR3 reads CAISESSVFPEGAFF. CDR3 DNA: TGTGCCATCAGTGAGTCTTCGGTCTTCCCGGAGGGAGCTTTCTTT.

This clone was counted only a few times. The rearrangement joins TRBV5-6 to TRBJ1-1; D is possibly TRBD1 (5 bases). From germline, CDR1 is SGHDT and CDR2 YYEEEE. V gave up 0 bases and J gave up 1 base, with 7 bases separating them. CDR3 length: 14 amino acids. DNA of the CDR3: TGTGCCAGCAGCTTGGGACAGCCGAACACTGAAGCTTTCTTT. This encodes CASSLGQPNTEAFF.

Only one count was recorded for this clone. The CDR3 DNA sequence: TGTGCCAGCAGTGGGCAGCTCCACACCGGGGAGCTGTTTTTT. Translating gives CASSGQLHTGELFF. The V call is TRBV27, the J call TRBJ2-2; D is ambiguous. The CDR3 length is 14 residues. Germline CDR1 is MNHEY and CDR2 is SMNVEV (reference sequence). The germline V and J ends were trimmed by 5 bases and 3 bases, with 10 bases remaining between them.

CDR3 protein: CASSQDPGQQGPSNQPQHF. The DNA for the CDR3 is TGCGCCAGCAGCCAAGATCCCGGACAACAGGGCCCTAGCAATCAGCCCCAGCATTTT. The chain has TRBV4-1 and TRBJ1-5, with a weak D call TRBD1 (6 bases). The germline CDR1 and CDR2 sequences are MGHRA and YSYEKL. The length of the CDR3 is 19 residues. V lost 0 bases to trimming and J lost 0 bases, with 18 bases between them.

The chain combines TRBV7-2 with TRBJ2-2; TRBD2 aligns across 7 bases. The CDR3 spans 16 residues. J gave up 0 bases and V 5 bases, and 6 bases lay outside the gene matches. Germline assignment: CDR1 SGHTA and CDR2 FQGNSA. The CDR3 coding sequence is TGTGCCAGCAGCCTTATAGCGGGCGCGAACACCGGGGAGCTGTTTTTT. Protein: CASSLIAGANTGELFF.

The chain recombines TRBV28 with TRBJ2-5; 9 bases line up with TRBD2. This CDR3 region has 17 residues. Germline V lookup: CDR1 MDHEN, CDR2 SYDVKM. With V trimmed by 4 bases and J by 2 bases, 11 bases remained unmatched. Here the CDR3 reads CASSSWREGLLQETQYF. CDR3 nucleotides: TGTGCCAGCAGTTCTTGGCGGGAGGGCCTCCTACAAGAGACCCAGTACTTC.

The chain employs TRBV14 and TRBJ1-1, with D possibly TRBD1 on 6 matching bases. Per germline, CDR1 SGHDN and CDR2 FVKESK. The length of the CDR3 is 13 residues. V dropped 6 bases and J dropped 5 bases, with 13 bases sitting between them. In DNA form, the CDR3 reads TGTGCCAGCAGTCTCAGCCAGGGGACTGAAGCTTTCTTT. This codes for CASSLSQGTEAFF.

V is TRBV6-6 and J is TRBJ2-7, with 8 bases lining up with TRBD1. This CDR3 comprises 15 residues. Per the germline V gene, CDR1 is MNHNY and CDR2 is SVGAGI (reference sequence). V trimming: 6 bases; J trimming: 4 bases; junction bases outside the gene matches: 11. In DNA form, the CDR3 reads TGTGCCAGCAGCACGACAGGGGCCAGTTCGTACGAGCAGTACTTC. Amino acids: CASSTTGASSYEQYF.

The chain combines TRBV30 with TRBJ2-7; D not resolved. The CDR3 consists of 14 residues. Germline CDR1 and CDR2: GTSNPN and SVGIG (reference sequence). Trimming removed 0 bases from V and 4 bases from J, with 13 bases in between. As DNA, the CDR3 is TGTGCCTGGAGTGTCCCCCCCCTGAGATACGAGCAGTACTTC. This codes for CAWSVPPLRYEQYF.

The chain uses TRBV6-1 and TRBJ1-1; D is unresolved. Germline V gene data show CDR1 as MNHNS and CDR2 as SASEGT. V lost 0 bases and J 3 bases, leaving 8 bases between the germline ends. The CDR3 is 14 amino acids. The CDR3 nucleotides read TGTGCCAGCAGTGAAGCGTCGGGTTACACTGAAGCTTTCTTT. This gives the protein CASSEASGYTEAFF.

The V call is TRBV28, the J call TRBJ2-1; possibly TRBD2 for D (5 bases). This CDR3 has 14 amino acids. The germline V gene has CDR1 MDHEN and CDR2 SYDVKM. The ends were cut back, 2 bases at V and 7 bases at J, with 12 bases in the middle. The CDR3 sequence is CASSLRERMNEQFF. CDR3 nucleotides: TGTGCCAGCAGTTTAAGGGAGAGGATGAATGAGCAGTTCTTC.

This clone was picked up a small number of times. The J gene is TRBJ2-5, the V gene TRBV7-8; the D gene is possibly TRBD2 (7 bases). Germline-derived CDR1 and CDR2 are SGHVS and FQNEAQ. The V end was cut by 5 bases, the J end by 5 bases, with 24 bases between. CDR3 size: 17 residues. CDR3 residues: CASSLGRIGGLPETQYF. For the CDR3, the DNA is TGTGCCAGCAGCCTGGGGAGGATCGGGGGGCTACCGGAGACCCAGTACTTC.

The chain links TRBV11-2 to TRBJ2-3; tentative D call: TRBD1 (6 bases). The CDR3 is 15 amino acids. V shed 5 bases and J shed 1 base, with 13 bases lying between them. The germline gives CDR1 SGHAT, CDR2 FQNNGV. The CDR3 DNA follows: TGTGCCAGCAGCCTCGGGACACCCCGCACAGATACGCAGTATTTT. It encodes CASSLGTPRTDTQYF.

The rearrangement uses TRBV27 and TRBJ2-3; maybe TRBD1 (6 bases). Trimming removed 3 bases from V and 3 bases from J, with 10 bases in between. This CDR3 is built from 14 residues. Looked up from germline, CDR1 is MNHEY and CDR2 is SMNVEV (reference sequence). The CDR3 reads CASSFRQATDTQYF. In DNA form, the CDR3 reads TGTGCCAGCAGTTTTAGACAGGCAACAGATACGCAGTATTTT.

A single count supports this clone. J is TRBJ2-3 and V is TRBV16; D is uncertain. V shed 3 bases and J shed 5 bases, with 15 bases lying between them. CDR1 and CDR2 from the germline V gene are KGHSY and FQNENV. The CDR3 is made up of 15 amino acids. This CDR3 is CASSHGQVMGDTQYF. The CDR3 region has the DNA TGTGCCAGCAGCCATGGGCAGGTAATGGGAGATACGCAGTATTTT.

The chain has TRBV7-2 and TRBJ1-1; a possible D gene is TRBD1 (6 bases). From germline, CDR1 is SGHTA and CDR2 FQGNSA. The germline V and J ends were trimmed by 5 bases and 8 bases, with 9 bases remaining between them. CDR3 length: 11 residues. The CDR3, as DNA: TGTGCCAGCAGCCCTGGGACAGAAGCTTTCTTT. This encodes CASSPGTEAFF.

The V gene is TRBV28, the J gene TRBJ1-6, with TRBD1 as a possible D gene (6 bases). The germline gives CDR1 MDHEN, CDR2 SYDVKM. V dropped 7 bases and J dropped 13 bases, with 17 bases sitting between them. The CDR3 runs 13 residues. The CDR3 bases are TGTGCCAGCACTCCACAGGACAGAGCGCCCCTCCACTTT. Translation: CASTPQDRAPLHF.

The chain combines TRBV9 with TRBJ2-2; no firm D call. Between the trimmed V and J ends, which lost 1 base and 5 bases, there was a span of 9 bases. CDR3 length equals 14 residues. Germline CDR1 and CDR2: SGDLS and YYNGEE. CDR3 loop: CASSVISGTGELFF. The CDR3 DNA is TGTGCCAGCAGCGTAATCTCAGGAACCGGGGAGCTGTTTTTT.